This passage covers 15 T cell receptor beta chains from one sample sequenced in a study of cytomegalovirus exposure and HLA in healthy donors. PCR primers comprised 60 Vbeta and 13 Jbeta primers. The repertoire was sequenced with immunoSEQ multiplex PCR; TCRdb's copy has only in-frame clones and lacks some. The repertoire holds roughly 120,000 clones, with over 6.5% as singletons. Sequencing was performed on PBMCs. Every receptor here comes from a woman in her forties in good health and CMV-seropositive.

This clone turned up a few times. The gene calls are TRBV5-1 and TRBJ2-5; possibly TRBD2 for D (5 bases). Germline CDR1 is SGHRS and CDR2 is YFSETQ. With 4 bases removed from V and 2 bases from J, the gap between germline ends came to 12 bases. The CDR3 sequence is 14 residues long. CDR3 region: CASSPGSGQETQYF. The CDR3 coding sequence is TGCGCCAGCAGCCCGGGGTCTGGGCAAGAGACCCAGTACTTC.

This clone was seen a handful of times. The chain recombines TRBV30 with TRBJ2-2; 9 bases are shared with TRBD1. V was clipped by 5 bases and J by 6 bases; unmatched bases: 10. The CDR3 runs 15 residues. From germline, CDR1 is GTSNPN and CDR2 SVGIG (reference sequence). CDR3 protein: CAWFTRDRVAGELFF. The CDR3 DNA reads TGTGCCTGGTTCACACGGGACAGGGTAGCCGGGGAGCTGTTTTTT.

The chain couples TRBV27 to TRBJ2-2; TRBD1 is a possible D gene (5 bases). V lost 6 bases and J 1 base, leaving 9 bases between the germline ends. The CDR3 has 14 residues. Germline CDR1 and CDR2: MNHEY and SMNVEV (reference sequence). The CDR3 nucleotides are TGTGCCAGCAGGCAGGGAAAGAACACCGGGGAGCTGTTTTTT. Its translation: CASRQGKNTGELFF.

This clone turned up a few times. The chain employs TRBV6-5 and TRBJ1-1; D ambiguous. Germline V lookup: CDR1 MNHEY, CDR2 SVGAGI. V was cut by 7 bases and J by 5 bases, with 8 bases left in between. The CDR3 covers 11 residues. The CDR3 sequence is CASIRGTEAFF. In DNA, the CDR3 is TGTGCCAGCATCCGGGGAACTGAAGCTTTCTTT.

The chain uses TRBV7-6 and TRBJ2-3, with D perhaps TRBD2 (5 bases). Germline CDR1 reads SGHVS; CDR2 reads FNYEAQ. The CDR3 is made up of 15 amino acids. The V end lost 4 bases, the J end lost 10 bases, and 21 bases lay between the germline ends. In DNA, the CDR3 is TGTGCCAGCAGCTCCGGACGAAGCAGCGGTAGGGCGCAGTATTTT. It encodes CASSSGRSSGRAQYF.

This clone turned up a few times. The rearrangement joins TRBV29-1 to TRBJ2-7, with D perhaps matching TRBD1 (7 bases). V gave up 2 bases and J gave up 0 bases, with 17 bases separating them. The CDR3 has 16 amino acids. Germline lookup yields CDR1 SQVTM and CDR2 ANQGSEA. CDR3 protein: CSVEPNSQGGSYEQYF. CDR3 DNA: TGCAGCGTTGAACCCAATTCCCAGGGGGGCTCCTACGAGCAGTACTTC.

This clone has more than one count but fewer than ten. The same CDR3 also results from other DNA sequences found in this sample. The chain uses TRBV5-1 and TRBJ1-1, with 8 bases lining up with TRBD1. J was trimmed by 4 bases and V by 0 bases; bases with no gene match: 8. Germline values: CDR1 SGHRS, CDR2 YFSETQ. The CDR3 sequence is 16 residues long. CDR3 in amino acids: CASSLAPTGVGTEAFF. CDR3 nucleotide sequence: TGCGCCAGCAGCTTGGCCCCGACAGGGGTTGGCACTGAAGCTTTCTTT. Full variable domain (remainder filled in from reference TRBV5-1 and TRBJ1-1): KAGVTQTPRYLIKTRGQQVTLSCSPISGHRSVSWYQQTPGQGLQFLFEYFSETQRNKGNFPGRFSGRQFSNSRSEMNVSTLELGDSALYLCASSLAPTGVGTEAFFGQGTRLTVV.

This sequence joins TRBV7-9 and TRBJ1-5; D is unclear. V lost 1 base to trimming and J lost 8 bases, with 9 bases between them. The CDR3 totals 13 residues. Germline V gene sequence: CDR1 SEHNR, CDR2 FQNEAQ (reference sequence). The CDR3 bases are TGTGCCAGCAGCTTAGAACAGACCGAGCCCCAGCATTTT. It encodes CASSLEQTEPQHF.

In its sample, this clone was seen a few times. J is TRBJ1-6 and V is TRBV6-4; TRBD1 is a possible D gene (6 bases). CDR1 and CDR2 from the germline V gene are MRHNA and SNTAGT. This CDR3 is built from 14 residues. The V end lost 6 bases, the J end lost 6 bases, and 12 bases lay between the germline ends. The CDR3 loop is CASSPRTVNSPLHF. The CDR3 DNA reads TGTGCCAGCAGCCCCCGGACAGTTAATTCACCCCTCCACTTT.

This clone was recorded at least ten times. The V and J genes are TRBV5-1 and TRBJ2-3; TRBD1 aligns across 7 bases. The CDR3 consists of 17 residues. The J segment lost 6 bases and the V segment lost 4 bases, leaving 17 bases of the junction unmatched. Per the germline V gene, CDR1 is SGHRS and CDR2 is YFSETQ. In DNA, the CDR3 is TGCGCCAGCAGCCCCAACCAGGGGGTTCCGTCCACCGATACGCAGTATTTT. Translated: CASSPNQGVPSTDTQYF.

This clone was picked up a small number of times. The chain carries TRBV30 and TRBJ1-1; 8 nucleotides line up with TRBD1. Germline lookup yields CDR1 GTSNPN and CDR2 SVGIG (reference sequence). V gave up 3 bases and J gave up 5 bases; unmatched junction bases: 5. This CDR3 contains 13 residues. In DNA, the CDR3 is TGTGCCTGGAGCGGACAGGGAGTAACTGAAGCTTTCTTT. This gives the protein CAWSGQGVTEAFF.

This clone was seen only a few times. The rearrangement joins TRBV6-5 to TRBJ1-6; D is unresolved. Per the germline V gene, CDR1 is MNHEY and CDR2 is SVGAGI. V was trimmed by 6 bases and J by 7 bases, leaving 13 bases between them. This CDR3 contains 14 residues. CDR3 sequence (DNA): TGTGCCAGCAGATTAATATTAGCGAATTCACCCCTCCACTTT. Translation: CASRLILANSPLHF.

J is TRBJ1-2 and V is TRBV2; 8 bases line up with TRBD1. The germline gives CDR1 SNHLY, CDR2 FYNNEI. V shed 5 bases, J shed 5 bases, and the junction held 4 bases outside the gene matches. The CDR3 covers 13 residues. The CDR3 DNA sequence: TGTGCCAGCAGTCGAGACAGGGGATATGGCTACACCTTC. The encoded protein is CASSRDRGYGYTF.

The table lists this clone with a few counts. The J gene is TRBJ1-1, the V gene TRBV7-6; no clear D gene. Per germline, CDR1 SGHVS and CDR2 FNYEAQ. The CDR3 consists of 12 residues. V lost 0 bases and J 8 bases, leaving 7 bases between the germline ends. Written as DNA, the CDR3 is TGTGCCAGCAGCTTAGCAACGGGGGAAGCTTTCTTT. This translates into CASSLATGEAFF.

The rearrangement joins TRBV6-5 to TRBJ1-5, with D possibly matching TRBD1 (6 bases). Between the trimmed V and J ends, which lost 6 bases and 4 bases, there was a span of 13 bases. Germline CDR1 is MNHEY and CDR2 is SVGAGI. CDR3 length equals 14 residues. This chain's CDR3 is CASRPYRANQPQHF. CDR3 bases: TGTGCCAGCAGACCCTACAGGGCAAATCAGCCCCAGCATTTT.